The 4 T cell receptor beta chains below all came from one sample that was sequenced in a study of blood T cell repertoires in COVID-19. TCRdb's copy holds only in-frame clones and misses some; the assay was immunoSEQ multiplex PCR. This table holds tens of thousands of clones, about 84% found once. Sequenced input: peripheral blood. The receptors originated from a man aged 55-75 years with acute or convalescent COVID-19.

The chain carries TRBV2 and TRBJ1-1; 8 nucleotides match TRBD1. CDR1 SNHLY and CDR2 FYNNEI come from the germline V gene. V lost 5 bases to trimming and J lost 5 bases; unmatched junction nucleotides: 4. This CDR3 is 13 amino acids long. CDR3 DNA: TGTGCCAGCAGTACACAGGGGGGGACTGAAGCTTTCTTT. Protein sequence: CASSTQGGTEAFF.

The genes are TRBV12-3 or TRBV12-4 and TRBJ1-4; 7 nucleotides align to TRBD1. The V gene end was trimmed by 7 bases and the J gene end by 14 bases; junction bases not matched to a gene: 10. This CDR3 has 12 residues. Here the CDR3 reads CASTLTGTALFF. CDR3 sequence (DNA): TGTGCCAGCACACTTACCGGGACAGCGCTGTTTTTT.

The chain has TRBV11-2 and TRBJ2-3; the D gene is possibly TRBD2 (7 bases). The V gene lost 4 bases and the J gene lost 5 bases, with 22 bases spanning the gap. Germline V gene lookup returns CDR1 SGHAT and CDR2 FQNNGV. This CDR3 comprises 17 residues. This chain's CDR3 is CASSSSLLGGAGDTQYF. The DNA for the CDR3 is TGTGCCAGCAGCTCGAGCCTGCTGGGGGGGGCAGGAGATACGCAGTATTTT.

This clone was counted once. The V call is TRBV28, the J call TRBJ2-7; 11 bases are shared with TRBD1. Germline V gene data show CDR1 as MDHEN and CDR2 as SYDVKM. Unmatched junction bases numbered 5, after V lost 3 bases and J lost 1 base. The CDR3 extends over 16 amino acids. The CDR3 DNA is TGTGCCAGCAGTTTTGACGGGACAGGGGGTTCCTACGAGCAGTACTTC. Translation: CASSFDGTGGSYEQYF.